These 32 T cell receptor beta chains were sequenced from one sample in a study of CD8+CD57+ T cells in acquired aplastic anemia. Genomic DNA templated the TCR beta VDJ and CDR3 profiling. TCRdb independently ran MiXCR on the reads; one entry per CDR3 protein. The sample holds approximately 200,000 distinct CDR3 sequences; 61% are singletons and the top ten take less than 30%. Sequencing was done on a sample of sorted CD4+, CD8+, or CD8+CD57+ T cells (not recorded which) from PBMCs. The receptors here all came from a human donor in good health.

The chain joins TRBV7-3 to TRBJ2-1, with 8 bases lining up with TRBD2. The CDR3 is 14 amino acids. The germline V gene has CDR1 SGHTA and CDR2 FQGTGA. Trimming took 0 bases from V and 13 from J; bases not matched to a gene: 8. This chain's CDR3 is CASSLTLGSGRQFF. CDR3 sequence (DNA): TGTGCCAGCAGCTTAACGTTGGGCAGCGGGAGACAGTTCTTC.

The chain uses TRBV7-3 and TRBJ2-5, with a weak D call TRBD1 (6 bases). CDR3 length: 15 residues. Germline V gene sequence: CDR1 SGHTA, CDR2 FQGTGA. V was trimmed by 2 bases and J by 3 bases, leaving 13 bases between them. The CDR3 loop is CASSLGGTVKETQYF. In DNA, the CDR3 is TGTGCCAGCAGCTTAGGGGGCACAGTCAAAGAGACCCAGTACTTC.

This clonotype was found once. This chain joins TRBV20-1 and TRBJ2-5; 9 bases are shared with TRBD1. There are 14 residues in the CDR3. Trimming cost V 6 bases and J 4 bases; bases outside gene matches: 9. CDR1 is DFQATT and CDR2 is SNEGSKA in the germline V gene (reference sequence). Here the CDR3 reads CSAPGTGWSETQYF. The CDR3 DNA reads TGCAGTGCCCCTGGGACAGGGTGGTCAGAGACCCAGTACTTC.

V gene TRBV6-4 combines with J gene TRBJ2-2; 7 nucleotides line up with TRBD2. Germline CDR1 reads MRHNA; CDR2 reads SNTAGT. This CDR3 contains 14 residues. The trim removed 5 bases at V and 3 bases at J, leaving 3 bases unmatched. The CDR3 here is CASSSGVDTGELFF. DNA for the CDR3: TGTGCCAGCAGTAGCGGGGTGGACACCGGGGAGCTGTTTTTT.

The chain couples TRBV2 to TRBJ1-1; no reliable D call. V gave up 6 bases and J gave up 3 bases, with 5 bases separating them. This CDR3 region has 11 residues. Germline V CDR1 and CDR2: SNHLY, FYNNEI. In DNA, the CDR3 is TGTGCCAGCAGGGGGTACACTGAAGCTTTCTTT. This translates into CASRGYTEAFF.

This clonotype appeared a few times. V is TRBV10-3 and J is TRBJ1-2; the D gene is possibly TRBD1 (6 bases). The V gene's germline CDR1 is ENHRY and CDR2 SYGVKD. Trimming took off 3 bases at V and 8 bases at J, with 16 bases between the two ends. The CDR3 is made up of 14 amino acids. The CDR3 DNA reads as TGTGCCATCAGTGAAGGGCCGGGGGCCCCAGGCTACACCTTC. Translating it yields CAISEGPGAPGYTF.

This clonotype was found many times. The genes are TRBV20-1 and TRBJ2-7; D remains unclear. Between the trimmed V and J ends, which lost 2 bases and 4 bases, there was a span of 12 bases. The CDR3 is 13 residues long. Germline CDR1 DFQATT, CDR2 SNEGSKA (reference sequence). The CDR3 loop is CSARRLLTYEQYF. The CDR3 DNA is TGCAGTGCTAGACGGCTTCTGACGTACGAGCAGTACTTC.

V and J are TRBV2 and TRBJ2-7; 9 bases fit TRBD2. The CDR3 is 13 residues long. With V trimmed by 9 bases and J by 1 base, 4 bases remained unmatched. CDR1 and CDR2 (germline): SNHLY, FYNNEI. The CDR3 DNA is TGTGCCAGGCGACTAGCGGCATCCTACGAGCAGTACTTC. This gives the protein CARRLAASYEQYF.

This chain uses TRBV7-2 with TRBJ2-3, with TRBD1 identical over 7 bases. The V gene end was trimmed by 3 bases and the J gene end by 1 base; junction bases not matched to a gene: 7. In germline, CDR1 is SGHTA, CDR2 FQGNSA. The CDR3 totals 16 residues. As DNA, the CDR3 is TGTGCCAGCAGCTTCCACCGGGACAGCGGCACAGATACGCAGTATTTT. Its translation is CASSFHRDSGTDTQYF. Full variable domain (outside the CDR3, taken from reference TRBV7-2 and TRBJ2-3): GAGVSQSPSNKVTEKGKDVELRCDPISGHTALYWYRQSLGQGLEFLIYFQGNSAPDKSGLPSDRFSAERTGGSVSTLTIQRTQQEDSAVYLCASSFHRDSGTDTQYFGPGTRLTVL.

The rearrangement links TRBV7-6 to TRBJ1-2; D is perhaps TRBD1 (6 bases). Germline assignment: CDR1 SGHVS and CDR2 FNYEAQ. This CDR3 comprises 16 residues. Trimming took off 2 bases at V and 0 bases at J, with 13 bases between the two ends. For the CDR3, the DNA is TGTGCCAGCAGCTTATCGATCGGGGGGCCTAACTATGGCTACACCTTC. Protein: CASSLSIGGPNYGYTF. The whole variable domain, remainder taken from reference TRBV7-6 and TRBJ1-2, is GAGVSQSPRYKVTKRGQDVALRCDPISGHVSLYWYRQALGQGPEFLTYFNYEAQQDKSGLPNDRFSAERPEGSISTLTIQRTEQRDSAMYRCASSLSIGGPNYGYTFGSGTRLTVV.

V and J are TRBV11-3 and TRBJ2-1; D is perhaps TRBD2 (7 bases). Germline CDR1 SGHNT, CDR2 YENEEA. The CDR3 has 15 amino acids. V lost 1 base and J lost 4, with 11 bases in between. The CDR3 DNA reads as TGTGCCAGCAGCTTAGGGCGGGGGCCGTACAATGAGCAGTTCTTC. Protein sequence: CASSLGRGPYNEQFF.

The chain uses TRBV7-9 and TRBJ2-5; 9 bases agree with TRBD1. V dropped 5 bases and J dropped 5; count of bases not matched to a gene: 12. Germline CDR1 reads SEHNR; CDR2 reads FQNEAQ (reference sequence). The length of the CDR3 is 16 residues. The CDR3 protein is CASSAEQGAPVETQYF. The CDR3 DNA sequence: TGTGCCAGCAGCGCGGAACAGGGGGCGCCGGTTGAGACCCAGTACTTC.

This clonotype was detected ten times or more. The chain links TRBV29-1 to TRBJ1-3; D may be TRBD1 (6 bases). This CDR3 spans 15 amino acids. CDR1 SQVTM and CDR2 ANQGSEA come from the germline V gene. Trimming stripped 7 bases from V and 0 bases from J, with 16 bases between. In DNA form, the CDR3 reads TGCAGCGCGGATAACAGGGAAAACTCTGGAAACACCATATATTTT. Translation: CSADNRENSGNTIYF.

The chain employs TRBV12-3 or TRBV12-4 and TRBJ2-1; 8 nucleotides agree with TRBD2. The CDR3 is 18 amino acids. V shed 7 bases and J 2 bases; nucleotides not matched to a gene: 16. The CDR3 DNA is TGTGCCAGCACCCCTCTACCCCCGAGCGGGGGTACCTACAATGAGCAGTTCTTC. Translation: CASTPLPPSGGTYNEQFF.

This clonotype was seen at least ten times. The DNA of the CDR3 is TGTGCCAGCAGTCGAACAGGGGGGAGGAACACCGGGGAGCTGTTTTTT. Amino acids: CASSRTGGRNTGELFF. The chain couples TRBV12-3 or TRBV12-4 to TRBJ2-2; 8 bases align to TRBD1. After removal of 5 bases from V and 1 base from J, the junction contained 6 bases not matched to a gene. The length of the CDR3 is 16 residues.

The chain joins TRBV20-1 to TRBJ1-1; no firm D call. CDR3 length: 11 amino acids. V dropped 5 bases and J dropped 6 bases, with 10 bases sitting between them. Per germline, CDR1 DFQATT and CDR2 SNEGSKA (reference sequence). The CDR3 region has the DNA TGCAGTGCTCGCCTTCATGCTGAAGCTTTCTTT. It is translated as CSARLHAEAFF.

The sample holds a few counts of this clonotype. For the CDR3, the DNA is TGTGCCAGCAGTCCCACCCCTGGACTAGCGGGCATGTACCAAGAGACCCAGTACTTC. It yields the protein CASSPTPGLAGMYQETQYF. The genes are TRBV27 and TRBJ2-5; 11 nucleotides line up with TRBD2. Germline lookup yields CDR1 MNHEY and CDR2 SMNVEV (reference sequence). With V trimmed by 5 bases and J by 0 bases, 14 bases remained unmatched. The CDR3 has 19 residues.

This clonotype has at least ten counts. The junction does not match germline at one end; this may be a read error. The rearrangement uses TRBV4-1 and TRBJ2-7; no clear D. The CDR3 has 14 amino acids. Germline CDR1 is MGHRA and CDR2 is YSYEKL. The CDR3 spells CASSEDSLGFGQYF. CDR3 nucleotides: TGCGCCAGCAGCGAAGATTCGCTGGGGTTCGGGCAGTACTTC.

The chain links TRBV6-1 to TRBJ2-7, with 14 bases fitting TRBD2. The CDR3 is made up of 19 amino acids. The trim removed 4 bases at V and 4 bases at J, leaving 15 bases unmatched. CDR1 is MNHNS and CDR2 is SASEGT in the germline V gene. The CDR3 DNA follows: TGTGCCAGCAGTGCCCTGGGACTAGCGGGAGCAAGGAAGGAGTACGAGCAGTACTTC. This sequence encodes CASSALGLAGARKEYEQYF.

Remarks on this clonotype: A read error may be the cause here, since a much bigger clone is one base away. V gene TRBV6-4 combines with J gene TRBJ1-1; a possible D gene is TRBD1 (6 bases). V was shortened by 5 bases and J by 3 bases, with 16 bases between the two germline ends. CDR1 and CDR2 from the germline V gene are MRHNA and SNTAGT. CDR3 length: 15 residues. CDR3 amino acids: CASSYAQGPHTEAFF. Written as DNA, the CDR3 is TGTGCCAGCAGTTACGCTCAGGGGCCTCACACTGAAGCTTTCTTT.

The chain joins TRBV7-6 to TRBJ2-5; the D gene is possibly TRBD2 (5 bases). The CDR3 consists of 16 residues. V was clipped by 2 bases and J by 4 bases, with 17 bases between them. CDR1 SGHVS and CDR2 FNYEAQ come from the germline V gene. CDR3 in amino acids: CASSLSRTGGGETQYF. Here the CDR3 DNA reads TGTGCCAGCAGCTTATCAAGAACCGGAGGAGGAGAGACCCAGTACTTC.

Remarks on this clonotype: A read error may account for a junction end that differs from germline. J is TRBJ1-5 and V is TRBV7-9, with D hard to call. This CDR3 is built from 13 residues. Germline V gene sequence: CDR1 SEHNR, CDR2 FQNEAQ (reference sequence). The CDR3 DNA reads TGTGCCAGCAGCGTAGCGGGAGATCAGCCCCAGCATTTT. Translating gives CASSVAGDQPQHF. The full variable domain, in which reference TRBV7-9 and TRBJ1-5 provide the parts outside the CDR3, is DTGVSQNPRHKITKRGQNVTFRCDPISEHNRLYWYRQTLGQGPEFLTYFQNEAQLEKSRLLSDRFSAERPKGSFSTLEIQRTEQGDSAMYLCASSVAGDQPQHFGDGTRLSIL.

The rearrangement uses TRBV10-3 and TRBJ2-2; 10 positions agree with TRBD2. Trimming removed 5 bases from V and 1 base from J; junction bases left unmatched: 4. This CDR3 comprises 16 residues. The germline CDR1 and CDR2 sequences are ENHRY and SYGVKD. This CDR3 reads CAISLEREGNTGELFF. The CDR3 region has the DNA TGTGCCATCAGTTTAGAGCGGGAGGGGAACACCGGGGAGCTGTTTTTT.

The V and J genes are TRBV20-1 and TRBJ1-2; D gene unclear. CDR3 length: 13 amino acids. V shed 3 bases and J shed 1 base, with 9 bases lying between them. The germline V gene has CDR1 DFQATT and CDR2 SNEGSKA (reference sequence). Here the CDR3 DNA reads TGCAGTGCTAGGGGCTCCAGTAACTATGGCTACACCTTC. Encoded protein: CSARGSSNYGYTF.

The chain is built from TRBV12-5 and TRBJ1-1; D might be TRBD1 (6 bases). Looked up from germline, CDR1 is LGHNT and CDR2 is FRNRAP. Trimming cost V 3 bases and J 0 bases, with 8 bases left between them. The length of the CDR3 is 14 residues. CDR3 residues: CASGLGTLNTEAFF. CDR3 in DNA: TGTGCTAGTGGTTTAGGGACACTGAACACTGAAGCTTTCTTT.

This chain uses TRBV9 with TRBJ2-5; unclear D gene. Trimming stripped 4 bases from V and 4 bases from J, with 14 bases between. Germline V CDR1 and CDR2: SGDLS, YYNGEE. CDR3 length: 14 residues. The CDR3 sequence: CASSLTQRGETQYF. DNA of the CDR3: TGTGCCAGCAGCTTAACTCAACGCGGAGAGACCCAGTACTTC. Filled out from reference TRBV9 and TRBJ2-5, the complete variable domain reads DSGVTQTPKHLITATGQRVTLRCSPRSGDLSVYWYQQSLDQGLQFLIQYYNGEERAKGNILERFSAQQFPDLHSELNLSSLELGDSALYFCASSLTQRGETQYFGPGTRLLVL.

This chain links TRBV29-1 with TRBJ1-2; tentatively, D is TRBD1 (5 bases). Germline CDR1 and CDR2: SQVTM and ANQGSEA. The CDR3 covers 13 residues. Trimming left V 0 bases short and J 4 bases short, with 9 bases between. The CDR3 protein is CSVEEAGVYGYTF. The CDR3 DNA is TGCAGCGTTGAAGAGGCGGGGGTCTATGGCTACACCTTC.

With regard to this clonotype: One end of the junction fails to match germline, which may point to a read error. The chain links TRBV7-7 to TRBJ2-4; the D is unclear. The CDR3 runs to 13 residues. Looked up from germline, CDR1 is SSHAT and CDR2 is FNYEAQ (reference sequence). CDR3 DNA: TGTGCTAGCAGCTTAGACATCTATAGCATTCAGTACTTC. Encoded protein: CASSLDIYSIQYF. Together with reference TRBV7-7 and TRBJ2-4, the CDR3 gives the full variable domain: GAGVSQSPRYKVTKRGQDVTLRCDPISSHATLYWYQQALGQGPEFLTYFNYEAQPDKSGLPSDRFSAERPEGSISTLTIQRTEQRDSAMYRCASSLDIYSIQYFGAGTRLSVL.

This clonotype came up a few times. The rearrangement uses TRBV10-3 and TRBJ2-3; 12 nucleotides match TRBD2. Germline CDR1 is ENHRY and CDR2 is SYGVKD. CDR3 size: 16 residues. After removal of 10 bases from V and 3 bases from J, the junction contained 11 bases not matched to a gene. The chain's CDR3 is CASQTSGGPRTDTQYF. The CDR3 bases are TGTGCCAGCCAGACTAGCGGGGGCCCAAGAACAGATACGCAGTATTTT.

CDR3 nucleotides: TGCAGTGCTAGAGGGGTGGAGGGCTACACCTTC. Its protein is CSARGVEGYTF. The gene calls are TRBV20-1 and TRBJ1-2; D not resolved. The CDR3 has 11 residues. Germline-derived CDR1 and CDR2 are DFQATT and SNEGSKA (reference sequence). V was trimmed by 1 base and J by 8 bases, leaving 8 bases between them.

J is TRBJ2-5 and V is TRBV29-1; 7 bases align to TRBD2. With 8 bases clipped from V and 10 bases from J, the junction kept 4 bases outside the gene matches. Germline lookup yields CDR1 SQVTM and CDR2 ANQGSEA. This CDR3 spans 9 amino acids. CDR3 nucleotides: TGCAGCATAGGGGAGGGCCAGTACTTC. Protein product: CSIGEGQYF.

This clonotype was found a few times. The CDR3 DNA reads as TGTGCCAGCAGCCCCCTAGCGGGAGCCGCCGGGGAGCTGTTTTTT. Protein: CASSPLAGAAGELFF. The chain is built from TRBV5-6 and TRBJ2-2; 10 bases are a match to TRBD2. The length of the CDR3 is 15 residues. The V gene's germline CDR1 is SGHDT and CDR2 YYEEEE. V was clipped by 4 bases and J by 6 bases; unmatched bases: 6.